This T cell receptor beta chain was recovered during a study of cytomegalovirus exposure and HLA in healthy donors. The wider study: Across about 400 genotyped donors, around 80% landed in the Caucasian-associated ancestry cluster. Findings of the study overall: A cluster of highly shared sequence variants was likely a sequencing artifact. Later analysis showed TCR association rates varying by HLA locus, highest for DRB1 and lowest for HLA-C. Presence/absence analyses treated sequencing depth as roughly uniform across donors.

With respect to this clone: What it binds is not known.

Primers: 60 Vbeta forward and 13 Jbeta reverse. Assay used: immunoSEQ multiplex PCR; TCRdb lists only in-frame clones, some missing. Altogether some 180,000 clones are present, 80% to 85% being singletons, with the ten largest covering about 2.3%. The clonotype was recovered from a male donor in good health and CMV-seronegative. Sequenced sample: PBMCs.

CDR3 in DNA: TGTGCCAGTAGCCGGGGACAGGGGAGAAGCTCCTATAATTCACCCCTCCACTTT. Translated, it gives CASSRGQGRSSYNSPLHF. The rearrangement uses TRBV19 and TRBJ1-6; 10 bases fit TRBD1. Germline loops: CDR1 LNHDA, CDR2 SQIVND (reference sequence). The CDR3 extends over 18 amino acids. With 6 bases clipped from V and 0 bases from J, the junction kept 8 bases outside the gene matches.